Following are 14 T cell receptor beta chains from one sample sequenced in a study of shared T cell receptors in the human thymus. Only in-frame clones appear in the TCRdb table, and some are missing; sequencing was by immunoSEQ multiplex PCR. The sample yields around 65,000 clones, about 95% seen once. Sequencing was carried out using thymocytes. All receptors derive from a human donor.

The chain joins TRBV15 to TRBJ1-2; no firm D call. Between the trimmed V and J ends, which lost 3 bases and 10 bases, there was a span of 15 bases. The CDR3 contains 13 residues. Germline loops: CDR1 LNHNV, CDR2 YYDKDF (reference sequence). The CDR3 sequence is CATSSVQRTYYTF. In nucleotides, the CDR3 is TGTGCCACCAGCAGCGTTCAAAGGACTTACTACACCTTC.

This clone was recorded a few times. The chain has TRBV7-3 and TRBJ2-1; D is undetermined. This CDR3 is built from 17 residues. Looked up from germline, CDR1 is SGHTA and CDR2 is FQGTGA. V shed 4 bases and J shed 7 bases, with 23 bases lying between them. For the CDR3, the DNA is TGTGCCAGCAGCTCTTGGACCGGGCCAAAACCTCTTAATGAGCAGTTCTTC. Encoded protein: CASSSWTGPKPLNEQFF.

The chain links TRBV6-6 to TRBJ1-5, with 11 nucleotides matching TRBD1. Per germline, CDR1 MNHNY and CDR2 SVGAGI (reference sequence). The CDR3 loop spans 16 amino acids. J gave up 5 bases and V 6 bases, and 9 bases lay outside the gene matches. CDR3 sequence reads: CASSRTGGQFHQPQHF. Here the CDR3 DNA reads TGTGCCAGCAGCCGGACAGGGGGCCAATTTCATCAGCCCCAGCATTTT.

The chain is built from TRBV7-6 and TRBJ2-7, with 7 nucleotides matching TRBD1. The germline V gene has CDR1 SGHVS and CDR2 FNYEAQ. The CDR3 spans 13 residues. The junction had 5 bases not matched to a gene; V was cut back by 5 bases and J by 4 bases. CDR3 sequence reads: CASSQGQVYEQYF. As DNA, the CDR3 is TGTGCCAGCAGCCAAGGACAGGTTTACGAGCAGTACTTC.

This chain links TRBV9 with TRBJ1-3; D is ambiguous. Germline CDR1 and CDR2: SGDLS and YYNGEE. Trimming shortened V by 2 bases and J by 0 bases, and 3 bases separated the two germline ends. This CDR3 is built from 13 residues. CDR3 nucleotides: TGTGCCAGCAGCGTTAGCTCTGGAAACACCATATATTTT. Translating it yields CASSVSSGNTIYF.

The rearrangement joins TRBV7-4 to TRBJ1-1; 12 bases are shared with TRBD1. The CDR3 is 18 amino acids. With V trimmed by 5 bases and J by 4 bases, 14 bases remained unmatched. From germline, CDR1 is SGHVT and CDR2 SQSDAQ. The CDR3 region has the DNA TGTGCCAGCAGCCCTTTGGGGGACAGGGGGCGCGGCATCACTGAAGCTTTCTTT. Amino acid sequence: CASSPLGDRGRGITEAFF.

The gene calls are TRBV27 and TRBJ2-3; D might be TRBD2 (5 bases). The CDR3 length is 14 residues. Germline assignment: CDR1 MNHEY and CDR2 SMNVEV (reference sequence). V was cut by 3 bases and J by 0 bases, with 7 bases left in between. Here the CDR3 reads CASSLRVSTDTQYF. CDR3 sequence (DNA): TGTGCCAGCAGTTTGCGGGTTAGCACAGATACGCAGTATTTT.

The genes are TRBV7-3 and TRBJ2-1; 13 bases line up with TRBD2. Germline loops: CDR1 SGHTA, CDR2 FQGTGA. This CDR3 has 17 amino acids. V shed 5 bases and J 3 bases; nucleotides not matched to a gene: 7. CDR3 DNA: TGTGCCAGCAGCCAAGGTAGACTAGCGGGGGGCTACAATGAGCAGTTCTTC. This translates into CASSQGRLAGGYNEQFF.

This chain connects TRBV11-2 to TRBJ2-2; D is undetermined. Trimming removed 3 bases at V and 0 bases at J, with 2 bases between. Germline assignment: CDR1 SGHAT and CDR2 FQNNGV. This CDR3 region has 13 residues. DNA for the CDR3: TGTGCCAGCAGCTTTCCGAACACCGGGGAGCTGTTTTTT. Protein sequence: CASSFPNTGELFF.

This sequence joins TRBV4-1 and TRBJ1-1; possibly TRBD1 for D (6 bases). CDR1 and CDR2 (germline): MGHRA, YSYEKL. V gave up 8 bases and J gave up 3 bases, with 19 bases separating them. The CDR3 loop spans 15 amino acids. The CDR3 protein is CASLVVGQRDTEAFF. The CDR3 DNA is TGCGCCAGCCTCGTAGTCGGACAGAGGGACACTGAAGCTTTCTTT.

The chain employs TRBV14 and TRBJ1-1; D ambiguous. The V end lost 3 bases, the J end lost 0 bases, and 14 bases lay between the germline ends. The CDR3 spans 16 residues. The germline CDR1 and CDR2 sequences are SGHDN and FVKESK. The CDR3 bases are TGTGCCAGCAGCCAGACCCCGCCGGGCCTGAACACTGAAGCTTTCTTT. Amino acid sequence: CASSQTPPGLNTEAFF.

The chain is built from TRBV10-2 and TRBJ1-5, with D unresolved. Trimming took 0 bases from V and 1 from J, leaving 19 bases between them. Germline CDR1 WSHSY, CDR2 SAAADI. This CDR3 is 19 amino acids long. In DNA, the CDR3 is TGCGCCAGCAGTGAGTCGGCACGGACGGCCCATAGGAGCAATCAGCCCCAGCATTTT. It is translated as CASSESARTAHRSNQPQHF.

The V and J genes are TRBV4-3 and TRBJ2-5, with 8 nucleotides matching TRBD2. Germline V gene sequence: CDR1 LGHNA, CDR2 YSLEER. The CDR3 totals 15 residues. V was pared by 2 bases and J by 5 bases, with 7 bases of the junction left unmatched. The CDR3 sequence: CASSQIRGGSETQYF. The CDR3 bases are TGCGCCAGCAGCCAAATACGGGGGGGCTCGGAGACCCAGTACTTC.

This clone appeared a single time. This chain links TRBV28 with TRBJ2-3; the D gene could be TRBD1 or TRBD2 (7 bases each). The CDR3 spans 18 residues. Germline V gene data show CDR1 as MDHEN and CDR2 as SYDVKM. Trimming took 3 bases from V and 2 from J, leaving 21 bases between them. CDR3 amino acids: CASSLGGGDRDNTDTQYF. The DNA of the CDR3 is TGTGCCAGCAGTTTGGGGGGGGGCGACAGGGATAACACAGATACGCAGTATTTT.